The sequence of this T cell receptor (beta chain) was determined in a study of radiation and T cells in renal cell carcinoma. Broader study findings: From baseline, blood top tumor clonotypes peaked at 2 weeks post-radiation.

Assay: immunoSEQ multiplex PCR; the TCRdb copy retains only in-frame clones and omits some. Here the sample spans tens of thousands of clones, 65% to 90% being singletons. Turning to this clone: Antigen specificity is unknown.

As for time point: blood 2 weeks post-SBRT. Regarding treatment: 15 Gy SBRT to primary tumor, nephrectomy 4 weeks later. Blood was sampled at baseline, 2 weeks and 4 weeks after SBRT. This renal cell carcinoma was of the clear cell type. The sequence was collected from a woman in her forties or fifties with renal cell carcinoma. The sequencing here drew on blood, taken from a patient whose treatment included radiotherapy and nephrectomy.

The CDR3 spells CASSSGTDNQPQHF. CDR3 nucleotide sequence: TGTGCCAGCAGCTCCGGGACAGATAATCAGCCCCAGCATTTT. V gene TRBV7-2 combines with J gene TRBJ1-5, with 7 bases matching TRBD1. Germline V lookup: CDR1 SGHTA, CDR2 FQGNSA. The CDR3 has 14 residues. With V trimmed by 4 bases and J by 4 bases, 4 bases remained unmatched.